This TCR beta chain is from a study of shared clonotypes between healthy human individuals. Study information: CD4 naive and CD4 memory each took three plates per donor, while CD8 naive took two and CD8 memory one.

The CDR3 spans 15 residues. With 1 base removed from V and 1 base from J, the gap between germline ends came to 11 bases. Germline-derived CDR1 and CDR2 are SGDLS and YYNGEE. Under the authors' procedure: Filtering was not the same, since immunoSEQ gave junction-only sequences without quality scores. Libraries were prepared by immunoSEQ multiplex PCR; TCRdb keeps only in-frame clonotypes and omits some of them. The DNA was the basis for D and trimming; V, J and clone size are from that table. The top ten hold roughly 0.42% of the sample, which has approximately 1,500,000 clones, 95% to 99% seen once. Only Caucasian adults living in Nashville, Tennessee served as donors.

This chain uses TRBV9 with TRBJ2-5, with D perhaps TRBD1 (5 bases). This sequence originates from a man aged 25-45 years in good health. Input material: naive CD4+ T cells sorted from blood. Regarding subset: CD45RA+ positively selected. CDR3 sequence reads: CASSVSPGRQETQYF. CDR3 coding DNA: TGTGCCAGCAGCGTATCACCAGGGCGCCAAGAGACCCAGTACTTC.